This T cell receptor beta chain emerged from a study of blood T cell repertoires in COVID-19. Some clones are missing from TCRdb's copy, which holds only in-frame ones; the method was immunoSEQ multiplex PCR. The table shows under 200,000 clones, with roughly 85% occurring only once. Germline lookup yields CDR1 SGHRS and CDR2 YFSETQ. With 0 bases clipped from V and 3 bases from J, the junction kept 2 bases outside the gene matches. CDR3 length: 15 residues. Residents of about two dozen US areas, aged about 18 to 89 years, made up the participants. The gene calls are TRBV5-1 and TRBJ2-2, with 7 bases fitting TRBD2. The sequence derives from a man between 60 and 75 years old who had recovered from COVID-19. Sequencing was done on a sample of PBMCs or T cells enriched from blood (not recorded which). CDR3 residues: CASSLGGGDTGELFF. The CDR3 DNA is TGCGCCAGCAGCTTGGGCGGGGGTGACACCGGGGAGCTGTTTTTT.